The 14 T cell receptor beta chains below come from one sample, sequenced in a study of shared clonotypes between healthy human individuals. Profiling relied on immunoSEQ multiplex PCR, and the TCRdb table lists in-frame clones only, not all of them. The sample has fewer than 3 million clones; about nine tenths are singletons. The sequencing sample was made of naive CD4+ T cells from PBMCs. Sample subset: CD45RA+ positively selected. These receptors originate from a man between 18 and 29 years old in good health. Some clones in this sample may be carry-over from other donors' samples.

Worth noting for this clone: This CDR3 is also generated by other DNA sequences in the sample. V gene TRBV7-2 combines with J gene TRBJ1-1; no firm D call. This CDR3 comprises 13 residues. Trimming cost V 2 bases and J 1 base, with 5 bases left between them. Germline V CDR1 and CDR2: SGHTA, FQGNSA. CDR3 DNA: TGTGCCAGCAGCTTACGTTCGAACACTGAAGCTTTCTTT. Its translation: CASSLRSNTEAFF.

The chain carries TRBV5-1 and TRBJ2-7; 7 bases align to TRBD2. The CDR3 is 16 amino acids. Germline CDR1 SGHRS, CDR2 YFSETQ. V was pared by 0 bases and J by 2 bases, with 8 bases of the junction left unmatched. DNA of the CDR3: TGCGCCAGCAGCTTGGAGTGGAGCGGGACGACCTACGAGCAGTACTTC. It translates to CASSLEWSGTTYEQYF.

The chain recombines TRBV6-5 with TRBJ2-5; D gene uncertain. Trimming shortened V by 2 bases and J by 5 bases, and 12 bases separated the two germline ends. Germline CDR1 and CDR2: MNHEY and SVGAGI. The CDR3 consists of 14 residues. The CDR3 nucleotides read TGTGCCAGCAGTTACACGAGCTGGCTGGAGACCCAGTACTTC. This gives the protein CASSYTSWLETQYF.

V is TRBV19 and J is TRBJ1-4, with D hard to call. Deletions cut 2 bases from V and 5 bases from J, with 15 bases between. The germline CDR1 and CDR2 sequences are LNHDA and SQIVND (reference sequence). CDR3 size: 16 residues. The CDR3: CASSILPRISNEKLFF. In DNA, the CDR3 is TGTGCCAGTAGTATACTCCCGAGGATTTCCAATGAAAAACTGTTTTTT.

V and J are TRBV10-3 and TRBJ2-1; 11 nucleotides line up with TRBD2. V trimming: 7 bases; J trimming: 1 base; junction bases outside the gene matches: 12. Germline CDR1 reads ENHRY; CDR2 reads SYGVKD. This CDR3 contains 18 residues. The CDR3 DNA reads TGTGCCATCAAACAGCCGAGCGCTAGCGGGAGGTCCTACAATGAGCAGTTCTTC. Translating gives CAIKQPSASGRSYNEQFF.

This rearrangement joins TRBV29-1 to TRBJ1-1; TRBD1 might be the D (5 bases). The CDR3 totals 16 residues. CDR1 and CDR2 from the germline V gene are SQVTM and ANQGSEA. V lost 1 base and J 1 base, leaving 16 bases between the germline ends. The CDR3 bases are TGCAGCGTTGAAGCCGCCCGGAGGGGCCAGAACACTGAAGCTTTCTTT. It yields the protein CSVEAARRGQNTEAFF. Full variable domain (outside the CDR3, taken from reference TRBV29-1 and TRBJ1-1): SAVISQKPSRDICQRGTSLTIQCQVDSQVTMMFWYRQQPGQSLTLIATANQGSEATYESGFVIDKFPISRPNLTFSTLTVSNMSPEDSSIYLCSVEAARRGQNTEAFFGQGTRLTVV.

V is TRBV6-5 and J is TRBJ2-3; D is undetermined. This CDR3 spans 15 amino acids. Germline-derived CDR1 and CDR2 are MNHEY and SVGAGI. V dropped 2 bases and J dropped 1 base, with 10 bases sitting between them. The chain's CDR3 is CASSYRADRTDTQYF. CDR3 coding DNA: TGTGCCAGCAGTTACCGGGCAGATCGCACAGATACGCAGTATTTT.

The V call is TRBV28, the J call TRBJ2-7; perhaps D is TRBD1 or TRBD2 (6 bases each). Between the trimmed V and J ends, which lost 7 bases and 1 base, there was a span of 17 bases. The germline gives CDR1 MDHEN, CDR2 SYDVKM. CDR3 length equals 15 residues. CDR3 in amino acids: CASTTSGGPSYEQYF. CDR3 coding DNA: TGTGCCAGCACCACGTCCGGGGGCCCTTCCTACGAGCAGTACTTC.

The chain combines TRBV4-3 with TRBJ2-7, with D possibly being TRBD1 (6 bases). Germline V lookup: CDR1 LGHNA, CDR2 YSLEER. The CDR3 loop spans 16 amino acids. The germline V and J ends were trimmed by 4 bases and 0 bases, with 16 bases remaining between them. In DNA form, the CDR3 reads TGCGCCAGCAGCCCAACAGGGAGAGGGAACTCCTACGAGCAGTACTTC. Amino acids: CASSPTGRGNSYEQYF.

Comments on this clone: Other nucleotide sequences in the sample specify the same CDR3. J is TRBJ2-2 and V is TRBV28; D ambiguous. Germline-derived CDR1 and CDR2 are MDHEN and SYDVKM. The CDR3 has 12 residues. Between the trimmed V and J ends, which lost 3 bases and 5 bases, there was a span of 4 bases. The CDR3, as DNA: TGTGCCAGCAGTTTGTTGACCGGGGAGCTGTTTTTT. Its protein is CASSLLTGELFF.

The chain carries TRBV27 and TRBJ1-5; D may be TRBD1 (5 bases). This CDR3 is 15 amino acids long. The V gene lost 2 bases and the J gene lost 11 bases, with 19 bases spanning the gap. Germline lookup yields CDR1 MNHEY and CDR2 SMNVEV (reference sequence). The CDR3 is CASSLGDPRIQAQHF. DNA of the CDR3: TGTGCCAGCAGTTTAGGGGACCCCCGTATCCAGGCCCAGCATTTT.

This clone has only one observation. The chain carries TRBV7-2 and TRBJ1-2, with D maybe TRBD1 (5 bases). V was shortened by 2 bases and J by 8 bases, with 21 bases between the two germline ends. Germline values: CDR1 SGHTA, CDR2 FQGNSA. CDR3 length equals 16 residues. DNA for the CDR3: TGTGCCAGCAGCTTATACTTTATGTTAGGGGCGTCCGGCTACACCTTC. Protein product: CASSLYFMLGASGYTF.

The CDR3 is CASSWKMGRTYNEQFF. For the CDR3, the DNA is TGTGCCAGCAGTTGGAAGATGGGAAGGACCTACAATGAGCAGTTCTTC. The rearrangement uses TRBV6-5 and TRBJ2-1, with D unresolved. The germline CDR1 and CDR2 sequences are MNHEY and SVGAGI. Between the trimmed V and J ends, which lost 4 bases and 2 bases, there was a span of 15 bases. The CDR3 has 16 residues.

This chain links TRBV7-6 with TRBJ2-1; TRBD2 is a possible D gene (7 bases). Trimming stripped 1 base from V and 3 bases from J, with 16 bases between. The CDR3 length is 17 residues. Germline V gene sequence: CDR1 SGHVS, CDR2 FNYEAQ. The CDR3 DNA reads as TGTGCCAGCAGCTTAGTAGGGGGGCCTAGCGGCTACAATGAGCAGTTCTTC. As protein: CASSLVGGPSGYNEQFF.